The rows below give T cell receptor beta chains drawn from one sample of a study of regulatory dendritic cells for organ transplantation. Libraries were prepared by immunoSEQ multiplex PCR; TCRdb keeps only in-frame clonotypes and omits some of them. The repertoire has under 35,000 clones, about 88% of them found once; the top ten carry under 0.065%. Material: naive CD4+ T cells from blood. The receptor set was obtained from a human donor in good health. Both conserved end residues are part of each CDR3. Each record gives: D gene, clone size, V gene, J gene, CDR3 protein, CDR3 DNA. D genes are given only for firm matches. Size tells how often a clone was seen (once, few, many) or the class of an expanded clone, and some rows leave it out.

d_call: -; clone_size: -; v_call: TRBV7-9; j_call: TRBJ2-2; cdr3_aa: CASSLSGGELFF; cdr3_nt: TGTGCCAGCAGCTTATCAGGCGGGGAGCTGTTTTTT
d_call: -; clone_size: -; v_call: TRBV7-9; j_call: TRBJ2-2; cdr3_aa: CASSFNAATGELFF; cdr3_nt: TGTGCCAGCAGCTTTAATGCGGCCACCGGGGAGCTGTTTTTT
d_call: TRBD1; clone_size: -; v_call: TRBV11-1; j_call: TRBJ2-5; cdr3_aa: CASSGRRDRPTGQETQYF; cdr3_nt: TGTGCCAGCAGCGGCCGGCGGGACAGGCCGACGGGCCAAGAGACCCAGTACTTC
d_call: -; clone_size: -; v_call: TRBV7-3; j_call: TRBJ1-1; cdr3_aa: CASSGDAYTEAFF; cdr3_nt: TGTGCCAGCAGCGGGGACGCTTACACTGAAGCTTTCTTT
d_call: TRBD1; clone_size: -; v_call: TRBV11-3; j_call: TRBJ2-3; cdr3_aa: CASSSRGRITDTQYF; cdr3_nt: TGTGCCAGCAGCTCCAGGGGGCGCATCACAGATACGCAGTATTTT
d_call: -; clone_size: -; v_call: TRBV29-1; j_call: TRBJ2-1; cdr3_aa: CSVVQPDKQFF; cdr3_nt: TGCAGCGTTGTTCAACCAGATAAGCAGTTCTTC
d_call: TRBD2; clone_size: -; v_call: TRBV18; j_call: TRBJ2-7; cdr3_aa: CASSLGTRSWEQYF; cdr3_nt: TGTGCCAGCTCACTTGGGACTAGAAGCTGGGAGCAGTACTTC
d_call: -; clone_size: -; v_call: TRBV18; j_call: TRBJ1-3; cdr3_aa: CASSPAPAGNTIYF; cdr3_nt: TGTGCCAGCTCACCCGCCCCGGCGGGAAACACCATATATTTT
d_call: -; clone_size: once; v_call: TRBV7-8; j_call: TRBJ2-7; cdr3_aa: CASSPSYEQYF; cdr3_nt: TGTGCCAGCAGCCCCTCCTACGAGCAGTACTTC
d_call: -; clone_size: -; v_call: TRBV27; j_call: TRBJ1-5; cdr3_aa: CASSRRNQPQHF; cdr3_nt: TGTGCCAGCAGTCGTCGGAATCAGCCCCAGCATTTT
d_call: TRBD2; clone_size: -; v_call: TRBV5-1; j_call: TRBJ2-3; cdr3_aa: CASSWTSGDTDTQYF; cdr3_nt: TGCGCCAGCAGCTGGACTAGCGGAGACACAGATACGCAGTATTTT
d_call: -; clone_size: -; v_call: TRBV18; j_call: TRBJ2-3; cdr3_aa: CASSLNWVPQDTQYF; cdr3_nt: TGTGCCAGCTCACTCAACTGGGTACCCCAAGATACGCAGTATTTT
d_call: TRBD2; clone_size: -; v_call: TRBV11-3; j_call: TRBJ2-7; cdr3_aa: CASSPGLAPAEQYF; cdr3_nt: TGTGCCAGCAGCCCGGGACTAGCTCCCGCCGAGCAGTACTTC
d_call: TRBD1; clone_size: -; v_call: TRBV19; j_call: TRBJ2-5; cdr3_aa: CASSISRGQKTQYF; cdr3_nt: TGTGCCAGTAGTATATCGAGGGGGCAAAAGACCCAGTACTTC
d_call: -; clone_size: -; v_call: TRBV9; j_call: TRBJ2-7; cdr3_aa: CASSPRNGQGRHEQYF; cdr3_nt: TGTGCCAGCAGCCCTCGAAACGGGCAGGGTAGACACGAGCAGTACTTC
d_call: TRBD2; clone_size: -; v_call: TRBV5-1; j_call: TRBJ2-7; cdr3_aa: CASSRTSGNHEQYF; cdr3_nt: TGCGCCAGCAGCCGGACTAGCGGGAATCACGAGCAGTACTTC
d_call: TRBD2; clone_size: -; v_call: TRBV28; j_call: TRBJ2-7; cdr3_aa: CASSSPFKAGALGEQYF; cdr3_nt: TGTGCCAGCAGTTCCCCCTTCAAAGCGGGAGCTTTAGGCGAGCAGTACTTC
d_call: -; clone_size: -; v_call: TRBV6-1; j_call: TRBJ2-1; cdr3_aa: CASSLQGGYNEQFF; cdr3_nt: TGTGCCAGCAGCCTACAGGGCGGATACAATGAGCAGTTCTTC
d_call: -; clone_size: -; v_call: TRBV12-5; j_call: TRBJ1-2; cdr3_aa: CASGTSDRRNYGYTF; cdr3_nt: TGTGCTAGTGGTACCTCAGACAGGCGTAACTATGGCTACACCTTC
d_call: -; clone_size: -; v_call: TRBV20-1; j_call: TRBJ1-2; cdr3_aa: CSAGSMGGYTF; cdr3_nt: TGCAGTGCTGGCTCTATGGGCGGCTACACCTTC
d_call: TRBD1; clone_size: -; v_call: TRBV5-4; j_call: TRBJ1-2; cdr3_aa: CASSWKDRGSVYGYTF; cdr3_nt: TGTGCCAGCAGCTGGAAGGACAGGGGGTCCGTTTATGGCTACACCTTC
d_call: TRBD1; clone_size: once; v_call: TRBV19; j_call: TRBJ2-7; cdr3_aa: CASSILGQGEQYF; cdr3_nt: TGTGCCAGTAGTATTCTGGGACAGGGCGAGCAGTACTTC
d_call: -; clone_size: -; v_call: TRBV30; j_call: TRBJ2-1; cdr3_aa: CAWLGSSYNEQFF; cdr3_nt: TGTGCCTGGCTGGGGAGCTCCTACAATGAGCAGTTCTTC
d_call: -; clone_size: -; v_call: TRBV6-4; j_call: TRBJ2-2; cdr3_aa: CASSEEEGTGELFF; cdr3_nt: TGTGCCAGCAGTGAGGAAGAAGGGACCGGGGAGCTGTTTTTT
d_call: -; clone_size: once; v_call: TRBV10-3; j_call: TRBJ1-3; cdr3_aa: CAISALAGNTIYF; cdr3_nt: TGTGCCATCAGCGCACTGGCTGGAAACACCATATATTTT
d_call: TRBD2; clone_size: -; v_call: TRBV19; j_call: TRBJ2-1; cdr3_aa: CASSISTSGTGEQFF; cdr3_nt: TGTGCCAGTAGTATCTCGACTAGCGGGACCGGTGAGCAGTTCTTC
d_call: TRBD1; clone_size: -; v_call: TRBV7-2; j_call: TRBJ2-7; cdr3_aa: CASSFSGTGSYEQYF; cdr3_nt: TGTGCCAGCAGCTTCTCCGGGACAGGGTCATACGAGCAGTACTTC
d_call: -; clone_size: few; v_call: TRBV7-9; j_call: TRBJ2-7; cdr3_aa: CASREREFGEQYF; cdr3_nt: TGTGCCAGCAGGGAAAGGGAATTCGGCGAGCAGTACTTC
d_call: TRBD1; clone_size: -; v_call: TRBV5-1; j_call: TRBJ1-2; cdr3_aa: CASSQDRANYGYTF; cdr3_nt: TGCGCCAGCAGTCAGGACAGGGCTAACTATGGCTACACCTTC
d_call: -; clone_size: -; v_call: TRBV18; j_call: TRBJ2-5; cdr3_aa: CASSPLGQQETQYF; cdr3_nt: TGTGCCAGCTCACCACTTGGGCAGCAAGAGACCCAGTACTTC
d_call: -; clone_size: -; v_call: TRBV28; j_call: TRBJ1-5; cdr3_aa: CASTVPRTNSNQPQHF; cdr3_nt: TGTGCCAGCACCGTTCCACGGACAAATAGCAATCAGCCCCAGCATTTT
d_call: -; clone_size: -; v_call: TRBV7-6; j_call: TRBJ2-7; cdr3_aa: CASSLGGVYEQYF; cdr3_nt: TGTGCCAGCAGTTTGGGCGGGGTCTACGAGCAGTACTTC
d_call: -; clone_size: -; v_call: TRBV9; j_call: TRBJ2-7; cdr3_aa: CASSEDPTPYEQYF; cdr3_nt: TGTGCCAGCAGCGAGGACCCTACCCCCTACGAGCAGTACTTC
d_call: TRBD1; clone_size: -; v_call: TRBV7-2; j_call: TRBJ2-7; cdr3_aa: CASSLRGTGLTYEQYF; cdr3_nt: TGTGCCAGCAGCTTGAGAGGGACAGGGTTAACCTACGAGCAGTACTTC
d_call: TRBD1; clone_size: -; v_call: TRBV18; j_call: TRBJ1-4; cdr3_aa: CASSYRGPNEKLFF; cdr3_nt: TGTGCCAGCTCGTACAGGGGGCCTAATGAAAAACTGTTTTTT
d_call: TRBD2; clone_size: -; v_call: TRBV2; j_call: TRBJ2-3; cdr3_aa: CASRAGGADTQYF; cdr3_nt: TGTGCCAGCCGAGCGGGGGGGGCAGATACGCAGTATTTT
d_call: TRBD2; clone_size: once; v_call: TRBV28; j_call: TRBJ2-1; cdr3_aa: CASSSVTSGAYNEQFF; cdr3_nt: TGTGCCAGCAGCTCCGTAACTAGCGGGGCCTACAATGAGCAGTTCTTC
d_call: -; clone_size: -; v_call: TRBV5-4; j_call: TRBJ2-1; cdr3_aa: CASSLSGKTYNEQFF; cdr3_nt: TGTGCCAGCAGCCTTAGCGGAAAGACCTACAATGAGCAGTTCTTC
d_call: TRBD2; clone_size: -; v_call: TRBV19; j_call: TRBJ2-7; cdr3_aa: CASSMQLAGGHRSYEQYF; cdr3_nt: TGTGCCAGTAGTATGCAACTAGCGGGGGGACACCGCTCCTACGAGCAGTACTTC
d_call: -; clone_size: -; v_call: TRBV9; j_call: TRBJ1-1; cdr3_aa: CASSVESSALTEAFF; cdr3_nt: TGTGCCAGCAGCGTAGAAAGTTCGGCGCTCACTGAAGCTTTCTTT
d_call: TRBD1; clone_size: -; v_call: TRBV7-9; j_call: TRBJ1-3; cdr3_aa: CASSLVQGAGNTIYF; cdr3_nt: TGTGCCAGCAGCTTAGTCCAGGGGGCTGGAAACACCATATATTTT
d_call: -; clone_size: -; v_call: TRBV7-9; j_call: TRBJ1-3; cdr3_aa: CASRLLGGLEGNTIYF; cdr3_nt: TGTGCCAGCAGACTCCTGGGGGGTCTCGAGGGAAACACCATATATTTT
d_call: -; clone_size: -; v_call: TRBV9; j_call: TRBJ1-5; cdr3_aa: CASSALGGLNQPQHF; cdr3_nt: TGTGCCAGCAGCGCACTAGGGGGTCTGAATCAGCCCCAGCATTTT
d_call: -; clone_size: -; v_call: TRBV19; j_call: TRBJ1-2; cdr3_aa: CASSIALNYGYTF; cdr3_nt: TGTGCCAGTAGTATCGCGCTAAACTATGGCTACACCTTC
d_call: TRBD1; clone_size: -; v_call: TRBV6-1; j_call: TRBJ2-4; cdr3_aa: CASRRDSLQYF; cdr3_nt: TGTGCCAGCAGGAGGGACAGTCTTCAGTACTTC
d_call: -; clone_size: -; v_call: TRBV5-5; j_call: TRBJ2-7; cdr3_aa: CASSLALGLTYEQYF; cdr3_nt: TGTGCCAGCAGCTTGGCCCTCGGTCTTACCTACGAGCAGTACTTC
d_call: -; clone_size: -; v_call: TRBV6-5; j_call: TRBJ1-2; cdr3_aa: CASSNQPGSNGGYTF; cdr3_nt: TGTGCCAGCAGCAACCAACCAGGGTCTAACGGGGGCTACACCTTC
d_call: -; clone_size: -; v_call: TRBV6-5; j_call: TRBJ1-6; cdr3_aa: CASAARTSYNSPLHF; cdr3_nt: TGTGCCAGCGCCGCCCGCACCTCCTATAATTCACCCCTCCACTTT
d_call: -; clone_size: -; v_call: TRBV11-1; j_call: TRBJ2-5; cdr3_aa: CASSFRGTQETQYF; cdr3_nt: TGTGCCAGCAGCTTTCGGGGGACTCAAGAGACCCAGTACTTC
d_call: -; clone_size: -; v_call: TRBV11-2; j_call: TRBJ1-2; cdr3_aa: CASSLGGVDGYTF; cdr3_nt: TGTGCCAGCAGCTTAGGGGGGGTGGATGGCTACACCTTC
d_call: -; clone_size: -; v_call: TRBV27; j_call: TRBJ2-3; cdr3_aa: CASSLGGSTDTQYF; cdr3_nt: TGTGCCAGCAGTTTGGGAGGAAGCACAGATACGCAGTATTTT
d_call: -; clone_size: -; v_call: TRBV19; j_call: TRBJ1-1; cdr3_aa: CASSIGGVGTEAFF; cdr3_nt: TGTGCCAGTAGTATAGGGGGGGTAGGCACTGAAGCTTTCTTT
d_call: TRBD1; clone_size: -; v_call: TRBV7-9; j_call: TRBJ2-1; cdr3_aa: CASSFISGTGYHEQFF; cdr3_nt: TGTGCCAGCAGCTTTATCTCCGGGACAGGGTACCATGAGCAGTTCTTC
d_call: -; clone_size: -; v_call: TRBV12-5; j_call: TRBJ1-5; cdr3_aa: CASGSYSVYQPQHF; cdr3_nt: TGTGCTAGTGGTTCCTACAGCGTTTATCAGCCCCAGCATTTT
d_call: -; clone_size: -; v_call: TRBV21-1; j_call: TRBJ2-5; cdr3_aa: CARDQWELGHETQYF; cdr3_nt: TGTGCCAGGGACCAATGGGAGCTGGGCCACGAGACCCAGTACTTC